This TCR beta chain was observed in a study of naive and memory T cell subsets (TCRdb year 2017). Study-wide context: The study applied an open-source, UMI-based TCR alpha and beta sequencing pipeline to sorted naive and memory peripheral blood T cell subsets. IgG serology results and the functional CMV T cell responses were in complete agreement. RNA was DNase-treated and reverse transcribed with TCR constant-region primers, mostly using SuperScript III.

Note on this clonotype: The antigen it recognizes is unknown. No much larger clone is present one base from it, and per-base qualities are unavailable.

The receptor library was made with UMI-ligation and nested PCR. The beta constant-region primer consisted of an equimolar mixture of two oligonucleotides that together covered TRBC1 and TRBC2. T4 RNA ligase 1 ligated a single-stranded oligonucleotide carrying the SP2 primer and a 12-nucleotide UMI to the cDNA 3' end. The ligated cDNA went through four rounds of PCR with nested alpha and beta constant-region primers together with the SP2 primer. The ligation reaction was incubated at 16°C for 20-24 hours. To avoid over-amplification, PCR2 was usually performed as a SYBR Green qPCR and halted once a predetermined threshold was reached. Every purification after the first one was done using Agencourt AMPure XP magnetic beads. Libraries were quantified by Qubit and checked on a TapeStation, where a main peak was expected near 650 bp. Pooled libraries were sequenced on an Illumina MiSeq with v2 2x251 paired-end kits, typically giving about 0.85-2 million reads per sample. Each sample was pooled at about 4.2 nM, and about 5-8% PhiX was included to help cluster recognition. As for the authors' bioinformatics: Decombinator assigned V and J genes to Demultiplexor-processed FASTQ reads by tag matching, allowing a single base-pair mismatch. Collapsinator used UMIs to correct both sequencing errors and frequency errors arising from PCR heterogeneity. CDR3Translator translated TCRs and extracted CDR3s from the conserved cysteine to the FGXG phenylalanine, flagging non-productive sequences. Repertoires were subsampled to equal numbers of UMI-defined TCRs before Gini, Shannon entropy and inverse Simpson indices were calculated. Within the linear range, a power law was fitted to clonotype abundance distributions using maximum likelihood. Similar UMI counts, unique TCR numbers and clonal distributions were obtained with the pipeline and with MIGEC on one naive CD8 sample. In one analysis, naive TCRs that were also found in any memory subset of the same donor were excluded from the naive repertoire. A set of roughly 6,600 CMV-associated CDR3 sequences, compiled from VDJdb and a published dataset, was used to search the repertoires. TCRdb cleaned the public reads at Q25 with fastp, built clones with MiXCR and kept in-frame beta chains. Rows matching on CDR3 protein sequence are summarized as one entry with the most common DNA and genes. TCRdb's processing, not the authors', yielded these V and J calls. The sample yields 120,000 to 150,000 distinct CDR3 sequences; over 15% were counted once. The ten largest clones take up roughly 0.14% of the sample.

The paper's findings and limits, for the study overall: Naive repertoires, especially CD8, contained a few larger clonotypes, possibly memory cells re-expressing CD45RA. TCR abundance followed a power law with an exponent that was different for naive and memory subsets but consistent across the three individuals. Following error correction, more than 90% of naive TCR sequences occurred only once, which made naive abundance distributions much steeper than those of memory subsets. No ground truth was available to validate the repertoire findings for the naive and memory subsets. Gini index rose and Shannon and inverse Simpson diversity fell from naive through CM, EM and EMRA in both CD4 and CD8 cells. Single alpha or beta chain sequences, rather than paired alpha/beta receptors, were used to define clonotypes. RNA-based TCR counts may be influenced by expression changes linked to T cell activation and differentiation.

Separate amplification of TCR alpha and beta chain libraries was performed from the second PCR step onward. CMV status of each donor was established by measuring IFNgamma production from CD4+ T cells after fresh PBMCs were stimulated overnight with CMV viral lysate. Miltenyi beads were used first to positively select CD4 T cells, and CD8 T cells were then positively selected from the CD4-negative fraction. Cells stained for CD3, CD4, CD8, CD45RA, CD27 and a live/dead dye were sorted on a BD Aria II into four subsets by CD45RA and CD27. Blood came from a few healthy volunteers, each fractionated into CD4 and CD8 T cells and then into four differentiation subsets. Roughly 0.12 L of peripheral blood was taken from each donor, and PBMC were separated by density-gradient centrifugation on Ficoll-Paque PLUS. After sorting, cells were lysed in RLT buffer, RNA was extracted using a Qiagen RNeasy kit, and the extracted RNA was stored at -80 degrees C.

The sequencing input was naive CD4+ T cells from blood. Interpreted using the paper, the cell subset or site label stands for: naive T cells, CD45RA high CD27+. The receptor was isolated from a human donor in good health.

The CDR3 corresponds to CASSFLSGRAYNEQFF. The sequenced DNA: TGTGCCAGCAGCTTCCTCAGCGGGAGGGCCTACAATGAGCAGTTCTTC. The chain employs TRBV7-2 and TRBJ2-1, and 10 bases in between align with TRBD2. Reading the germline V gene gives CDR1 SGHTA and CDR2 FQGNSA. Germline trimming amounts to 3 bases on V and 2 bases on J, with 4 as the count of junction bases outside the gene matches. The CDR3, from cysteine to phenylalanine, totals 16 residues. Only the CDR3 part of the read is kept: 48 bases, read in frame from the first base. The full variable domain, with segments outside the CDR3 supplied by the reference TRBV7-2 and TRBJ2-1 proteins, appears as GAGVSQSPSNKVTEKGKDVELRCDPISGHTALYWYRQSLGQGLEFLIYFQGNSAPDKSGLPSDRFSAERTGGSVSTLTIQRTQQEDSAVYLCASSFLSGRAYNEQFFGPGTRLTVL.